This T cell receptor beta chain was observed in a study of blood T cell repertoires in COVID-19. In the study overall: Whether acute or convalescent, the COVID-19 samples came from the United States, Italy and Spain.

Original methodology: For nucleated cells, counts were estimated from reference gene primer amplification. The data were produced by immunoSEQ multiplex PCR, yet TCRdb's version contains in-frame clones alone and is incomplete. Clone size and the V and J calls come from that table; the DNA yielded D and trimming. The data show hundreds of thousands of clones, 90% seen once. CDR3 length: 17 amino acids. The V end lost 1 base, the J end lost 2 bases, and 18 bases lay between the germline ends. Germline lookup yields CDR1 SGHRS and CDR2 YFSETQ. Sequencing was carried out using peripheral blood. The sequence was obtained from a woman aged 35 to 49 with COVID-19, enrolled during active disease. The chain has TRBV5-1 and TRBJ1-1; TRBD1 is a possible D gene (5 bases). CDR3 nucleotides: TGCGCCAGCAGCTTGTCCCGGCCAGGGTCGCTTAACACTGAAGCTTTCTTT. Translating gives CASSLSRPGSLNTEAFF.